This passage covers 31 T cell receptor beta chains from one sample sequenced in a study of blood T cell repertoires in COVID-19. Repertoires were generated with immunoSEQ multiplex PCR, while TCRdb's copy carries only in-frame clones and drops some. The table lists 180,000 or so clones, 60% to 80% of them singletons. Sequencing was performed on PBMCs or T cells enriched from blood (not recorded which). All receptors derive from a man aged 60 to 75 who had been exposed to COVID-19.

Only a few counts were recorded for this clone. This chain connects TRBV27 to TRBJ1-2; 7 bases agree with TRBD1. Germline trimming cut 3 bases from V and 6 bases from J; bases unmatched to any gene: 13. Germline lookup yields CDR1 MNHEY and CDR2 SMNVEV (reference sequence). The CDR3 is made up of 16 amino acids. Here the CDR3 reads CASSLEGDRPLHGYTF. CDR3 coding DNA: TGTGCCAGCAGTTTGGAAGGGGACAGACCCCTCCATGGCTACACCTTC.

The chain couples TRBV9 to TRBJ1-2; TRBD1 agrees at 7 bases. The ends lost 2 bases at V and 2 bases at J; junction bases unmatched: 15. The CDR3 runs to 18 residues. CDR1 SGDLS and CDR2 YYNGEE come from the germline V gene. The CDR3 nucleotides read TGTGCCAGCAGCGTTCGACAGGGCTTCGGCGACAGGAACTATGGCTACACCTTC. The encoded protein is CASSVRQGFGDRNYGYTF.

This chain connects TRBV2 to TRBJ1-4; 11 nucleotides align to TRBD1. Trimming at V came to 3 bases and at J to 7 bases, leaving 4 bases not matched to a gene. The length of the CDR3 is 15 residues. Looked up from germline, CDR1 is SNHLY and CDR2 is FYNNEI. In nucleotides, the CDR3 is TGTGCCAGCAGTGATGGGGGACAGGGGGGTGAAAAACTGTTTTTT. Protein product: CASSDGGQGGEKLFF.

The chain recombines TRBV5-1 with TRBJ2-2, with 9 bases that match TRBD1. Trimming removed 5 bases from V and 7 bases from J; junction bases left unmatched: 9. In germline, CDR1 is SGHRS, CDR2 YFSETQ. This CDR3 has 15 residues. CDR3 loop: CASRSGQGVIGELFF. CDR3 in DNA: TGCGCCAGCAGGTCGGGACAGGGTGTCATCGGGGAGCTGTTTTTT.

The CDR3 coding sequence is TGCGCCAGCAGCCCGGGAGTAGATACGCAGTATTTT. Translation: CASSPGVDTQYF. The rearrangement links TRBV5-1 to TRBJ2-3; D might be TRBD2 (6 bases). Germline V gene lookup returns CDR1 SGHRS and CDR2 YFSETQ. Trimming stripped 4 bases from V and 5 bases from J, with 8 bases between. The CDR3 runs 12 residues.

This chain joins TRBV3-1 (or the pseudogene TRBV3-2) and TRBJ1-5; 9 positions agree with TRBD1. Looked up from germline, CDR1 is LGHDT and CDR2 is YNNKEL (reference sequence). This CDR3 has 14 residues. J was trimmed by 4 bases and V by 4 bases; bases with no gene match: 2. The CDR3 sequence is CASSRDRVNQPQHF. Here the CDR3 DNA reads TGTGCCAGCAGCCGGGACAGGGTGAATCAGCCCCAGCATTTT.

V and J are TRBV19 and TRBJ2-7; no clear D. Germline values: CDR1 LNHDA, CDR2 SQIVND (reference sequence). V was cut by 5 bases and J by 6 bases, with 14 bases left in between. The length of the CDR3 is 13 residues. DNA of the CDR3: TGTGCCAGTAGTGAGTTAAAGTCGGGCGAGCAGTACTTC. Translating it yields CASSELKSGEQYF.

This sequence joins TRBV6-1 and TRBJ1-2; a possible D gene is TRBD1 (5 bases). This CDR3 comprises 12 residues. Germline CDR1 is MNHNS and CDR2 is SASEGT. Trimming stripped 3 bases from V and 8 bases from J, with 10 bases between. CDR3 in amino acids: CASSDGGDGYTF. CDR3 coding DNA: TGTGCCAGCAGTGACGGGGGAGACGGCTACACCTTC.

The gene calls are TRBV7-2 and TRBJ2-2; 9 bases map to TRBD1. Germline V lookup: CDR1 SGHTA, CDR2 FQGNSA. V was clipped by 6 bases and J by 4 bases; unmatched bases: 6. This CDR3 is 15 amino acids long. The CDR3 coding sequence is TGTGCCAGCAGGGTACAGGGGGCGGGCACCGGGGAGCTGTTTTTT. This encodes CASRVQGAGTGELFF.

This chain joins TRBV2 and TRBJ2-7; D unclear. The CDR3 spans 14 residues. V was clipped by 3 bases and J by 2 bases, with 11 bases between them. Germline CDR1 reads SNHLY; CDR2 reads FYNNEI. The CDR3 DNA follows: TGTGCCAGCAGTGATGGTCTATTTACCTACGAGCAGTACTTC. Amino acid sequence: CASSDGLFTYEQYF.

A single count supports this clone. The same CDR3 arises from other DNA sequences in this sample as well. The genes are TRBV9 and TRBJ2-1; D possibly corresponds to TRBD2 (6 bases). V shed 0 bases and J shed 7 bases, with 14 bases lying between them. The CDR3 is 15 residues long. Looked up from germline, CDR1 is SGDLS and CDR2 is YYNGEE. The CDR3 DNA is TGTGCCAGCAGCGTAGGTGGGGGGAGTGGGAATGAGCAGTTCTTC. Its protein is CASSVGGGSGNEQFF.

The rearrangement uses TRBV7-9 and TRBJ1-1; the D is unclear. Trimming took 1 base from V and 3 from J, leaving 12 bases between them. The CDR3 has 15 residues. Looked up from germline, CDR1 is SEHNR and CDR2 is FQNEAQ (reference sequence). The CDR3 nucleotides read TGTGCCAGCAGCTTAGGGCAGACCGGGGACACTGAAGCTTTCTTT. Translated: CASSLGQTGDTEAFF.

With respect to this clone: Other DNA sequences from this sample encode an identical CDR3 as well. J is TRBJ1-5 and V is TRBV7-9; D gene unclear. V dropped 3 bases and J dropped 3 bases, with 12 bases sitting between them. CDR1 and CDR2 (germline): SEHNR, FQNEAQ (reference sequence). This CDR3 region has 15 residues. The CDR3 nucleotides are TGTGCCAGCAGCTTGGCGGGCAGCGTCAATCAGCCCCAGCATTTT. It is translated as CASSLAGSVNQPQHF.

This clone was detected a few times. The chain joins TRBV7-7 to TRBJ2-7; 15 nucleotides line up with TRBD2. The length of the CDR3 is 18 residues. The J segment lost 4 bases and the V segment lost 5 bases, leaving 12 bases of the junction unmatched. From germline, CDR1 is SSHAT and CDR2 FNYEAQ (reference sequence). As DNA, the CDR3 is TGTGCCAGCAGCGCCCCCGGGACTAGCGGGAGGATCACATACGAGCAGTACTTC. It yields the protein CASSAPGTSGRITYEQYF.

The CDR3 protein is CASKELQGTTEAFF. In DNA, the CDR3 is TGTGCCAGCAAGGAATTACAGGGGACCACTGAAGCTTTCTTT. The V and J genes are TRBV2 and TRBJ1-1; 7 nucleotides line up with TRBD1. V lost 7 bases, J lost 4 bases, and 9 bases stayed unmatched. In germline, CDR1 is SNHLY, CDR2 FYNNEI. CDR3 length: 14 amino acids.

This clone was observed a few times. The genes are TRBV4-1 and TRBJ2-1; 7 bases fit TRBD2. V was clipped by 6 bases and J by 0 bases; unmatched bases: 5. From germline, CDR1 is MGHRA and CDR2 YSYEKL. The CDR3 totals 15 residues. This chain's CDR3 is CASRPSGNSYNEQFF. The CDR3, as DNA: TGCGCCAGCAGGCCCAGCGGGAACTCCTACAATGAGCAGTTCTTC.

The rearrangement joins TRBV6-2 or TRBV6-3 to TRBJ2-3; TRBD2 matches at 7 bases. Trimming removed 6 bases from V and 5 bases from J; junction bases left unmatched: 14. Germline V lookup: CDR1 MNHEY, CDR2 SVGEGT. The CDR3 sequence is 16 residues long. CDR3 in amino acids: CASSPLGGGLIDTQYF. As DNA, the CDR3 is TGTGCCAGCAGCCCCTTGGGGGGAGGGCTGATAGATACGCAGTATTTT.

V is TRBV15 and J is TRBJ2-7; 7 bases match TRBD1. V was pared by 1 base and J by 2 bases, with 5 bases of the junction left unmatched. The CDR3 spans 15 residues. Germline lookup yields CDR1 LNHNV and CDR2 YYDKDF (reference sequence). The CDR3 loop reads CATSRVRDRPYEQYF. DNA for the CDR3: TGTGCCACCAGCAGAGTCCGGGACAGACCCTACGAGCAGTACTTC.

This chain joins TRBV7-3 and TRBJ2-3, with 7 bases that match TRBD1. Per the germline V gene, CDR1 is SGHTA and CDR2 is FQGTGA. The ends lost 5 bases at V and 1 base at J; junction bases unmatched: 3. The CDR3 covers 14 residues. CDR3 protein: CASSKTGGTDTQYF. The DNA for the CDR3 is TGTGCCAGCAGCAAAACAGGGGGCACAGATACGCAGTATTTT. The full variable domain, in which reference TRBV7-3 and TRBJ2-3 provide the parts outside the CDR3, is GAGVSQTPSNKVTEKGKYVELRCDPISGHTALYWYRQSLGQGPEFLIYFQGTGAADDSGLPNDRFFAVRPEGSVSTLKIQRTERGDSAVYLCASSKTGGTDTQYFGPGTRLTVL.

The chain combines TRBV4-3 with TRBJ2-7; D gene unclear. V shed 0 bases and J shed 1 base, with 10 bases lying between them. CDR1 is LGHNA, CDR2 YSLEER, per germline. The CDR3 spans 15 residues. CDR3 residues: CASSQDSDGSYEQYF. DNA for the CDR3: TGCGCCAGCAGCCAAGATTCCGACGGGTCCTACGAGCAGTACTTC.

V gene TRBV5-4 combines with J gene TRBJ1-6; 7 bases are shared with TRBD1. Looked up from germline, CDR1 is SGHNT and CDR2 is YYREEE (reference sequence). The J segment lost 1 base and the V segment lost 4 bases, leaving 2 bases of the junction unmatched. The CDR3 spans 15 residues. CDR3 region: CASSLGQSYNSPLHF. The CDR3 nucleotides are TGTGCCAGCAGCCTGGGACAGTCCTATAATTCACCCCTCCACTTT.

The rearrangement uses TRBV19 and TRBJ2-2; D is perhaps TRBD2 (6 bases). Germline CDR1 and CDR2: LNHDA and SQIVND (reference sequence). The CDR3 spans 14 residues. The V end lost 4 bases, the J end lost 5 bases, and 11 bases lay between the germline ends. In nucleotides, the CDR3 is TGTGCCAGTAGTAGCGGGGTGCGGACCGGGGAGCTGTTTTTT. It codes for CASSSGVRTGELFF.

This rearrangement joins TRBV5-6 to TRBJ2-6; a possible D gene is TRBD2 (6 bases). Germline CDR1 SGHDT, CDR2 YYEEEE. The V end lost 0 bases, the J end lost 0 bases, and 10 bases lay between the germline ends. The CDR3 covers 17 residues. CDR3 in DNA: TGTGCCAGCAGCTTGGGGGGCGGGGTCTCTGGGGCCAACGTCCTGACTTTC. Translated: CASSLGGGVSGANVLTF.

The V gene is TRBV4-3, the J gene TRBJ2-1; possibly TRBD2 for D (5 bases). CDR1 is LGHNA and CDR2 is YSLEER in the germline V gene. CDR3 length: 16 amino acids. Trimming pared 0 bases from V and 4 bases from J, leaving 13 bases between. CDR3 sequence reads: CASSQDPRVSYNEQFF. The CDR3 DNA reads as TGCGCCAGCAGCCAAGATCCGCGGGTTTCTTACAATGAGCAGTTCTTC.

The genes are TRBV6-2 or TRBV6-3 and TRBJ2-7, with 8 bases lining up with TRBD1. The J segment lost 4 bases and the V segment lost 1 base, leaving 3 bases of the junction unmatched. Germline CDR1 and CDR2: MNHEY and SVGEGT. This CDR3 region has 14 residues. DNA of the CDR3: TGTGCCAGCAGTTACTTACAGGGGGTTTACGAGCAGTACTTC. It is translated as CASSYLQGVYEQYF.

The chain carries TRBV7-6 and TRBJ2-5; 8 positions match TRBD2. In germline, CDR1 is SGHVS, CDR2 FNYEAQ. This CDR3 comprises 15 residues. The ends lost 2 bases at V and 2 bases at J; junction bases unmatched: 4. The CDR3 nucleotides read TGTGCCAGCAGCTTAAATAGCGGGGTTCAAGAGACCCAGTACTTC. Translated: CASSLNSGVQETQYF.

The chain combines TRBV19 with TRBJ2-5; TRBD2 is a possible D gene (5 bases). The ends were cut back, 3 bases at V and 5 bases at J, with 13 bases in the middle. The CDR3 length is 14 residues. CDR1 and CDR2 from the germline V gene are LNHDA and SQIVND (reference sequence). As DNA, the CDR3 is TGTGCCAGTAGTATGTCTGAGGGTTGGGAGACCCAGTACTTC. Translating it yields CASSMSEGWETQYF.

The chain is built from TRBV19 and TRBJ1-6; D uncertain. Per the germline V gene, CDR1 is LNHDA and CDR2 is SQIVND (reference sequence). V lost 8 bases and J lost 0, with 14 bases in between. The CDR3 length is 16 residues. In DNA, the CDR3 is TGTGCCAGTTCCGAACCCACGAGCTCCTATAATTCACCCCTCCACTTT. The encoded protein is CASSEPTSSYNSPLHF.

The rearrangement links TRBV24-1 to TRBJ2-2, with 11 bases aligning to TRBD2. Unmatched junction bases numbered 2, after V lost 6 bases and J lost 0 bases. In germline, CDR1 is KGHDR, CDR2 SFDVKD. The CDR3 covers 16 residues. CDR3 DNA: TGTGCCACCAGTTTAGCGGGAGGGCCGAACACCGGGGAGCTGTTTTTT. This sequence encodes CATSLAGGPNTGELFF.

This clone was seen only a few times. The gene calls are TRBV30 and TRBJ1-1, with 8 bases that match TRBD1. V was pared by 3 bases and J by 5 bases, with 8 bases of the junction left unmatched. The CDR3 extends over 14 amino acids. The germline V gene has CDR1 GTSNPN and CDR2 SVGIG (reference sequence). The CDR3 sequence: CAWSQGARGTEAFF. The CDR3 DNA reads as TGTGCCTGGAGCCAGGGGGCGCGGGGGACTGAAGCTTTCTTT.

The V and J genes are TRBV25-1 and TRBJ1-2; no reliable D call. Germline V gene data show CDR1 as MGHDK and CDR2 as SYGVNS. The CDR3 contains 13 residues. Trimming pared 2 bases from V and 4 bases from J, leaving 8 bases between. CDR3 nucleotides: TGTGCCAGCAGTGAAATTTACAGCTATGGCTACACCTTC. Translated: CASSEIYSYGYTF.